These T cell receptor beta chains were read from a single sample in a study of early T cells in non-severe SARS-CoV-2 infection. Using its own MiXCR run on the 5' RACE reads, TCRdb lists one record per CDR3 protein. The table lists 65,000 to 95,000 distinct CDR3 sequences, roughly an eighth of them singletons. This specimen was whole blood, taken at baseline. The receptors were sampled from an adult who was a healthcare worker with PCR-confirmed SARS-CoV-2 infection or an uninfected control (not recorded which). The donor label of this sample is uncertain. Both conserved end residues are part of each CDR3. A D gene is named only where the DNA matches it firmly. Where a row states a size, it is once, few, many or the class of an expanded clone; other rows omit it.

d_call	v_call	j_call	clone_size	cdr3_nt	cdr3_aa
.	TRBV13	TRBJ2-1	many	TGTGCCAGCAGCTCCCGGACAGTCTACAATGAGCAGTTCTTC	CASSSRTVYNEQFF
TRBD2	TRBV6-1	TRBJ2-1	many	TGTGCCAGCACCCTAGCGGGAATTAATAATGAGCAGTTCTTC	CASTLAGINNEQFF
.	TRBV4-3	TRBJ1-2	.	TGCGCCAGCAGCCAAGATCAATTAAGTCCTAACTATGGCTACACCTTC	CASSQDQLSPNYGYTF
.	TRBV19	TRBJ1-5	few	TGTGCCAGTACCCAGGGTCATAGGGGGCCCCAGCATTTT	CASTQGHRGPQHF
.	TRBV27	TRBJ1-1	few	TGTGCCAGCAGTTTAGGGGCAGCTGAAGGGGGAGCTTTCTTT	CASSLGAAEGGAFF
TRBD2	TRBV2	TRBJ2-7	few	TGTGCCACCGCGATTAGCGGGAAGGGGTACGAGCAGTACTTC	CATAISGKGYEQYF
.	TRBV6-2/TRBV6-3	TRBJ2-7	few	TGTGCCAGCTGGACCGGGACTGTCTACGAGCAGTACTTC	CASWTGTVYEQYF
.	TRBV3-1	TRBJ1-4	few	TGTGCCAGCAGCCTCCTGGGGGGTGAAAAACTGTTTTTT	CASSLLGGEKLFF
TRBD1	TRBV29-1	TRBJ1-2	.	TGCAGCGTTCTACCGACAGGGGGTTATAACTATGGCTACACCTTC	CSVLPTGGYNYGYTF
.	TRBV30	TRBJ1-1	.	TGTGCCTGGAGGTTCCCAAGGACTTTGAACACTGAAGCTTTCTTT	CAWRFPRTLNTEAFF
.	TRBV7-8	TRBJ2-7	.	TGTGCCAGCACAGCTACCTACGAGCAGTACTTC	CASTATYEQYF
TRBD2	TRBV2	TRBJ2-7	.	TGTGCCAGCAGAGCGACTAGCGGCCCCTACGAGCAGTACTTC	CASRATSGPYEQYF
TRBD1	TRBV27	TRBJ1-5	few	TGTGCCAGCAGAGGGAGGGGGACAGCCTATAGCAATCAGCCCCAGCATTTT	CASRGRGTAYSNQPQHF
TRBD1	TRBV18	TRBJ1-2	few	TGTGCCAGCTCACCACTGGGATCGGGACAGGACGGAATTGGCTACACCTTC	CASSPLGSGQDGIGYTF
.	TRBV19	TRBJ1-5	many	TGTGCCAGTAGTATGTGGGGGAATCAGCCCCAGCATTTT	CASSMWGNQPQHF
.	TRBV20-1	TRBJ2-5	.	TGCAGTGCTAGACGTGGGGCGGATCAAGAGACCCAGTACTTC	CSARRGADQETQYF